These T cell receptor beta chains were read from a single sample in a study of T cell repertoires in cytomegalovirus infection. Via MiXCR, TCRdb re-called the reads, giving one row per CDR3 protein. The table lists about 460,000 distinct CDR3 sequences, 11% of them singletons. The specimen sequenced was PBMCs. All receptors derive from a human donor in good health (CMV status not recorded). Some clones in this sample may be carry-over from other donors' samples. The CDR3 runs from the conserved cysteine through the conserved F or W. D genes are given only for firm matches. Clone size is stated in some rows and not others, as once, few, many or a class when expanded.

DNA: TGTGCCAGCAGCTCAAGGGGCAGGAGCTCCTACAATGAGCAGTTCTTC
CDR3: CASSSRGRSSYNEQFF
D: NA
size: many
V: TRBV7-9
J: TRBJ2-1

DNA: TGTGCCAGCAGCTTGATGGGGGATGAAAAACTGTTTTTT
CDR3: CASSLMGDEKLFF
D: NA
size: few
V: TRBV11-2
J: TRBJ1-4

DNA: TGTGCCAGCAGCACCCGACAGGGGAATGGCTACACCTTC
CDR3: CASSTRQGNGYTF
D: TRBD1
size: many
V: TRBV7-2
J: TRBJ1-2

DNA: TGTGCCAGCAGTTTAGGGACAGGGATCTATGGCTACACCTTC
CDR3: CASSLGTGIYGYTF
D: TRBD1
size: NA
V: TRBV28
J: TRBJ1-2

DNA: TGCGCCAGCAGCCAAGTACCTAGCTCCTACAATGAGCAGTTCTTC
CDR3: CASSQVPSSYNEQFF
D: NA
size: NA
V: TRBV4-1
J: TRBJ2-1

DNA: TGTGCCAGCAGCCGGACTAGCGGCGCCTACGAGCAGTACTTC
CDR3: CASSRTSGAYEQYF
D: TRBD2
size: many
V: TRBV7-2
J: TRBJ2-7

DNA: TGTGCCAGCAGTGAGCGACTAGCCAACCGCGTCACAGATACGCAGTATTTT
CDR3: CASSERLANRVTDTQYF
D: TRBD2
size: many
V: TRBV6-4
J: TRBJ2-3

DNA: TGTGCCAGCATTAGGGGCAGTTCCTACGAGCAGTACTTC
CDR3: CASIRGSSYEQYF
D: NA
size: many
V: TRBV2
J: TRBJ2-7

DNA: TGTGCCAGTAGTATACCTTGGGGCCCGCCTTCCGGGGAGCTGTTTTTT
CDR3: CASSIPWGPPSGELFF
D: NA
size: many
V: TRBV19
J: TRBJ2-2

DNA: TGCAGCGTTGGGAGGGATACCTACGAGCAGTACTTC
CDR3: CSVGRDTYEQYF
D: NA
size: few
V: TRBV29-1
J: TRBJ2-7